This is a list of T cell receptor beta chains from one sample in a study of blood T cell repertoires in COVID-19. The data were produced by immunoSEQ multiplex PCR, yet TCRdb's version contains in-frame clones alone and is incomplete. The data show 95,000 to 150,000 clones, with about 83% seen just once and more than 2% held by the top ten. The specimen sequenced was peripheral blood. The receptors were gathered from a woman aged 45-65 years with acute or convalescent COVID-19. CDR3s include the opening cysteine and the closing phenylalanine or tryptophan. D genes are given only for firm matches. Part of the rows lack a size; the others show once, few, many or a class for expanded clones.

j_call: TRBJ2-1; v_call: TRBV11-2; d_call: -; clone_size: -; cdr3_aa: CASSLGIASYNEQFF; cdr3_nt: TGTGCCAGCAGCTTAGGAATAGCGTCTTACAATGAGCAGTTCTTC
j_call: TRBJ2-1; v_call: TRBV9; d_call: TRBD2; clone_size: -; cdr3_aa: CASSHGLAGAYEQFF; cdr3_nt: TGTGCCAGCAGCCACGGACTAGCGGGAGCGTACGAGCAGTTCTTC
j_call: TRBJ2-5; v_call: TRBV19; d_call: -; clone_size: -; cdr3_aa: CASSDRWEETQYF; cdr3_nt: TGTGCCAGTAGTGACAGGTGGGAAGAGACCCAGTACTTC
j_call: TRBJ2-6; v_call: TRBV4-1; d_call: -; clone_size: -; cdr3_aa: CASSQEVVGSGANVLTF; cdr3_nt: TGCGCCAGCAGCCAAGAAGTAGTCGGCTCTGGGGCCAACGTCCTGACTTTC
j_call: TRBJ2-2; v_call: TRBV18; d_call: -; clone_size: -; cdr3_aa: CASSPRGTGELFF; cdr3_nt: TGTGCCAGCTCACCTCGGGGGACCGGGGAGCTGTTTTTT
j_call: TRBJ2-1; v_call: TRBV24-1; d_call: TRBD2; clone_size: -; cdr3_aa: CATSAGSGGVQTNEQFF; cdr3_nt: TGTGCCACCAGTGCGGGTAGCGGGGGGGTCCAAACCAATGAGCAGTTCTTC
j_call: TRBJ2-7; v_call: TRBV7-2; d_call: TRBD1; clone_size: -; cdr3_aa: CASSSQGEKSEQYF; cdr3_nt: TGTGCCAGCAGCTCCCAGGGGGAAAAAAGCGAGCAGTACTTC
j_call: TRBJ1-1; v_call: TRBV5-4; d_call: -; clone_size: -; cdr3_aa: CASSLDLGQTEAFF; cdr3_nt: TGTGCCAGCAGCTTGGATCTGGGGCAGACTGAAGCTTTCTTT
j_call: TRBJ1-6; v_call: TRBV9; d_call: TRBD1; clone_size: -; cdr3_aa: CASGENRGYNSPLHF; cdr3_nt: TGTGCCAGCGGGGAGAACAGGGGGTATAATTCACCCCTCCACTTT
j_call: TRBJ2-4; v_call: TRBV18; d_call: TRBD1; clone_size: -; cdr3_aa: CASSPPAGTGKNIQYF; cdr3_nt: TGTGCCAGCTCACCCCCGGCCGGGACAGGGAAAAACATTCAGTACTTC
j_call: TRBJ2-1; v_call: TRBV3-1/TRBV3-2; d_call: -; clone_size: -; cdr3_aa: CASSQRGGQFF; cdr3_nt: TGTGCCAGCAGCCAACGGGGTGGGCAGTTCTTC
j_call: TRBJ1-1; v_call: TRBV5-1; d_call: -; clone_size: -; cdr3_aa: CASSLGVENTEAFF; cdr3_nt: TGCGCCAGCAGCTTAGGGGTGGAGAACACTGAAGCTTTCTTT
j_call: TRBJ2-1; v_call: TRBV5-1; d_call: TRBD2; clone_size: -; cdr3_aa: CASSLGLAYNEQFF; cdr3_nt: TGCGCCAGCAGCCTCGGACTAGCGTACAATGAGCAGTTCTTC
j_call: TRBJ2-5; v_call: TRBV3-1/TRBV3-2; d_call: TRBD2; clone_size: once; cdr3_aa: CASTRTSGREETQYF; cdr3_nt: TGTGCCAGCACCCGGACTAGCGGGAGGGAAGAGACCCAGTACTTC
j_call: TRBJ2-1; v_call: TRBV6-5; d_call: -; clone_size: -; cdr3_aa: CASSYGLGGRNNEQFF; cdr3_nt: TGTGCCAGCAGTTATGGCCTCGGGGGACGTAACAATGAGCAGTTCTTC
j_call: TRBJ1-3; v_call: TRBV19; d_call: TRBD1; clone_size: -; cdr3_aa: CASSYTGQRDTIYF; cdr3_nt: TGTGCCAGTAGCTATACGGGACAGAGGGACACCATATATTTT
j_call: TRBJ2-7; v_call: TRBV14; d_call: TRBD1; clone_size: -; cdr3_aa: CASRQTGIYEQYF; cdr3_nt: TGTGCCAGCAGACAGACAGGGATCTACGAGCAGTACTTC
j_call: TRBJ1-1; v_call: TRBV7-9; d_call: -; clone_size: -; cdr3_aa: CASSRMAPLRGNTEAFF; cdr3_nt: TGTGCCAGCAGTCGTATGGCTCCTCTGAGAGGGAACACTGAAGCTTTCTTT
j_call: TRBJ1-3; v_call: TRBV10-1; d_call: TRBD1; clone_size: -; cdr3_aa: CASSLALTGAGNTIYF; cdr3_nt: TGCGCCAGCAGCTTAGCCCTGACAGGGGCTGGAAACACCATATATTTT
j_call: TRBJ2-3; v_call: TRBV6-5; d_call: -; clone_size: -; cdr3_aa: CASSYSGLIGRTQYF; cdr3_nt: TGTGCCAGCAGTTACTCAGGACTTATTGGGCGTACGCAGTATTTT
j_call: TRBJ1-4; v_call: TRBV29-1; d_call: TRBD1; clone_size: -; cdr3_aa: CSVTGARGEKLFF; cdr3_nt: TGCAGCGTCACAGGGGCTAGAGGGGAAAAACTGTTTTTT
j_call: TRBJ2-2; v_call: TRBV27; d_call: -; clone_size: -; cdr3_aa: CASSLEGIGELFF; cdr3_nt: TGTGCCAGCAGTTTAGAGGGTATCGGGGAGCTGTTTTTT
j_call: TRBJ2-7; v_call: TRBV30; d_call: TRBD2; clone_size: -; cdr3_aa: CAWSRAGTSGSQQYF; cdr3_nt: TGTGCCTGGAGTCGGGCCGGGACTAGCGGGAGCCAGCAGTACTTC
j_call: TRBJ2-3; v_call: TRBV4-2; d_call: TRBD1; clone_size: -; cdr3_aa: CASSYGQGSDTQYF; cdr3_nt: TGTGCCAGCAGCTATGGACAGGGTTCAGATACGCAGTATTTT
j_call: TRBJ1-2; v_call: TRBV18; d_call: TRBD1; clone_size: -; cdr3_aa: CASSPGTGGNYGYTF; cdr3_nt: TGTGCCAGCTCCCCCGGGACAGGGGGGAACTATGGCTACACCTTC
j_call: TRBJ2-7; v_call: TRBV5-6; d_call: TRBD2; clone_size: -; cdr3_aa: CASSSVAGVREQYF; cdr3_nt: TGTGCCAGCAGCTCTGTCGCGGGAGTTCGGGAGCAGTACTTC
j_call: TRBJ2-5; v_call: TRBV29-1; d_call: -; clone_size: -; cdr3_aa: CSVVTGPMETQYF; cdr3_nt: TGCAGCGTTGTAACAGGGCCTATGGAGACCCAGTACTTC
j_call: TRBJ1-4; v_call: TRBV30; d_call: TRBD1; clone_size: -; cdr3_aa: CAWTGTGEKLFF; cdr3_nt: TGTGCCTGGACCGGGACAGGTGAAAAACTGTTTTTT
j_call: TRBJ2-2; v_call: TRBV5-6; d_call: -; clone_size: once; cdr3_aa: CASSYRVEFAGELFF; cdr3_nt: TGTGCCAGCAGCTACCGGGTGGAATTCGCCGGGGAGCTGTTTTTT
j_call: TRBJ1-1; v_call: TRBV5-6; d_call: -; clone_size: -; cdr3_aa: CASRWGGRMNTEAFF; cdr3_nt: TGTGCCAGCAGGTGGGGGGGTAGGATGAACACTGAAGCTTTCTTT
j_call: TRBJ1-4; v_call: TRBV18; d_call: TRBD1; clone_size: few; cdr3_aa: CASSQDRVGEKLFF; cdr3_nt: TGTGCCAGCTCACAAGACAGGGTGGGCGAAAAACTGTTTTTT
j_call: TRBJ1-6; v_call: TRBV3-1/TRBV3-2; d_call: -; clone_size: -; cdr3_aa: CASSKDVESSYNSPLHF; cdr3_nt: TGTGCCAGCAGCAAGGATGTGGAGAGCTCCTATAATTCACCCCTCCACTTT
j_call: TRBJ1-1; v_call: TRBV19; d_call: -; clone_size: -; cdr3_aa: CASTSGFMNTEAFF; cdr3_nt: TGTGCCAGTACGTCAGGGTTTATGAACACTGAAGCTTTCTTT
j_call: TRBJ1-5; v_call: TRBV6-5; d_call: -; clone_size: -; cdr3_aa: CASSLGQNQPQHF; cdr3_nt: TGTGCCAGCAGTTTGGGACAAAATCAGCCCCAGCATTTT
j_call: TRBJ2-3; v_call: TRBV30; d_call: -; clone_size: -; cdr3_aa: CAWKGSHPAYTDTQYF; cdr3_nt: TGTGCCTGGAAGGGGTCTCACCCAGCCTACACAGATACGCAGTATTTT
j_call: TRBJ2-2; v_call: TRBV27; d_call: -; clone_size: -; cdr3_aa: CASSNLRMSTGELFF; cdr3_nt: TGTGCCAGCAGTAACCTCAGGATGTCCACCGGGGAGCTGTTTTTT
j_call: TRBJ2-7; v_call: TRBV6-5; d_call: -; clone_size: -; cdr3_aa: CASSPRGHEQYF; cdr3_nt: TGTGCCAGCAGTCCCCGGGGTCACGAGCAGTACTTC
j_call: TRBJ1-1; v_call: TRBV19; d_call: -; clone_size: -; cdr3_aa: CASSIEAGYTEAFF; cdr3_nt: TGTGCCAGTAGTATAGAAGCGGGTTACACTGAAGCTTTCTTT
j_call: TRBJ2-6; v_call: TRBV19; d_call: TRBD1; clone_size: -; cdr3_aa: CASTTVPGQGWSGANVLTF; cdr3_nt: TGTGCCAGTACTACTGTTCCGGGACAGGGTTGGTCTGGGGCCAACGTCCTGACTTTC
j_call: TRBJ2-7; v_call: TRBV4-1; d_call: -; clone_size: -; cdr3_aa: CASSQRGGGLASYEQYF; cdr3_nt: TGCGCCAGCAGCCAACGAGGGGGGGGGTTGGCCTCCTACGAGCAGTACTTC